This T cell receptor (beta chain) was documented in a study of blood T cells in healthy people across ages. Overall study results and limits: Naive T cell percentage by flow cytometry tracked strongly with beta diversity. Donor CMV infection status was unknown, possibly confounding age-related changes in expanded clonotypes.

The CDR3 is 14 amino acids. Trimming took off 5 bases at V and 2 bases at J, with 9 bases between the two ends. Germline V lookup: CDR1 SEHNR, CDR2 FQNEAQ (reference sequence). Next came a second PCR, run for roughly 7 to 12 cycles, which used a sample-barcoded 5' primer along with a J-beta primer mix. One entry per CDR3 protein, called by TCRdb with MiXCR from the 5' RACE reads. Among 760,000 or so distinct CDR3 sequences listed, 25% were seen once. About this clonotype itself: Its target is not known.

The same sample was also studied in work on T cells of mothers and their children. That publication notes: All donors were healthy and Caucasian; they were three mothers and their six children.

The sequence was obtained from a boy aged 5-17 years in good health. The rearrangement joins TRBV7-9 to TRBJ1-4; no clear D. Sequenced input: blood. DNA for the CDR3: TGTGCCAGCAGCCAAATTACGACTAATGAAAAACTGTTTTTT. Its protein product is CASSQITTNEKLFF.